The 18 T cell receptor beta chains below come from one sample, sequenced in a study of identical twins. TCRdb re-called the 5' RACE reads with MiXCR, one entry per CDR3 protein. The sample carries hundreds of thousands of distinct CDR3 sequences, about 7.1% recorded once. The sample was also reused in another study, on yellow fever vaccine responses in identical twins.

The sample comprised PBMCs. These receptors all stem from a woman between 18 and 29 years old in good health.

V is TRBV4-2 and J is TRBJ2-1; D is ambiguous. V gave up 0 bases and J gave up 11 bases, with 11 bases separating them. There are 13 residues in the CDR3. CDR1 LGHNA and CDR2 YNFKEQ come from the germline V gene. CDR3 nucleotides: TGTGCCAGCAGCCAAGATGTGGCGACGAAGCAGTTCTTC. This translates into CASSQDVATKQFF.

In this sample, this clonotype turned up many times. The chain has TRBV9 and TRBJ2-1, with D perhaps TRBD2 (6 bases). The CDR3 runs 14 residues. The V gene lost 7 bases and the J gene lost 0 bases, with 11 bases spanning the gap. The germline V gene has CDR1 SGDLS and CDR2 YYNGEE. This CDR3 reads CASGGDSSYNEQFF. The CDR3 nucleotides read TGTGCCAGCGGAGGGGATAGCTCCTACAATGAGCAGTTCTTC.

This clonotype was counted only a few times. The chain recombines TRBV6-1 with TRBJ2-7, with 11 nucleotides matching TRBD2. In germline, CDR1 is MNHNS, CDR2 SASEGT. J gave up 4 bases and V 0 bases, and 2 bases lay outside the gene matches. The CDR3 totals 15 residues. The CDR3 here is CASSEAASGRYEQYF. The CDR3 DNA reads TGTGCCAGCAGTGAAGCGGCTAGCGGGAGGTACGAGCAGTACTTC.

The chain carries TRBV5-5 and TRBJ1-4; D is perhaps TRBD1 (5 bases). The CDR3 runs 15 residues. The V gene lost 4 bases and the J gene lost 2 bases, with 12 bases spanning the gap. CDR1 SGHKS and CDR2 YYEKEE come from the germline V gene (reference sequence). In nucleotides, the CDR3 is TGTGCCAGCAGCCCCCGGGGGTTCACTAATGAAAAACTGTTTTTT. As protein: CASSPRGFTNEKLFF.

The table lists this clonotype with a few counts. The chain has TRBV7-2 and TRBJ2-1, with D tentatively TRBD1 (6 bases). The CDR3 extends over 15 amino acids. V was trimmed by 1 base and J by 3 bases, leaving 10 bases between them. Per germline, CDR1 SGHTA and CDR2 FQGNSA. CDR3 protein: CASSLEGTFYNEQFF. The CDR3 DNA sequence: TGTGCCAGCAGCTTAGAGGGGACATTCTACAATGAGCAGTTCTTC.

V is TRBV20-1 and J is TRBJ1-2; 8 bases line up with TRBD1. CDR1 DFQATT and CDR2 SNEGSKA come from the germline V gene (reference sequence). This CDR3 has 12 amino acids. Trimming took 6 bases from V and 6 from J; bases not matched to a gene: 6. CDR3 protein: CSARQGNHGYTF. As DNA, the CDR3 is TGCAGTGCACGACAGGGGAACCATGGCTACACCTTC.

This clonotype was counted only a few times. V is TRBV3-1 and J is TRBJ1-6; 7 bases map to TRBD1. Germline CDR1 and CDR2: LGHDT and YNNKEL (reference sequence). The V and J ends lost 0 bases and 10 bases, in that order; junction bases with no gene match: 9. The CDR3 is made up of 16 amino acids. The CDR3 bases are TGTGCCAGCAGCCAAGATCTGGCAGGGGGTTGGTCACCCCTCCACTTT. Translated: CASSQDLAGGWSPLHF.

Many counts were recorded for this clonotype. The genes are TRBV5-1 and TRBJ2-1; tentatively, D is TRBD2 (6 bases). The V end lost 2 bases, the J end lost 3 bases, and 12 bases lay between the germline ends. The germline CDR1 and CDR2 sequences are SGHRS and YFSETQ. The CDR3 contains 15 residues. The CDR3 nucleotides are TGCGCCAGCAGCTTCGGGGGACCGGACTACAATGAGCAGTTCTTC. Its protein is CASSFGGPDYNEQFF.

The table lists this clonotype with a few counts. This chain connects TRBV6-4 to TRBJ1-6, with a tentative D call TRBD1 (5 bases). CDR3 length equals 17 residues. V was pared by 9 bases and J by 9 bases, with 27 bases between. Germline V gene data show CDR1 as MRHNA and CDR2 as SNTAGT. CDR3 loop: CASINSGVSRGGSPLHF. The CDR3 region has the DNA TGTGCCAGTATCAACTCGGGAGTCTCGAGGGGTGGTTCACCCCTCCACTTT.

This clonotype has ten or more counts. The chain has TRBV5-1 and TRBJ2-1; TRBD1 matches 7 bases. CDR3 length: 16 amino acids. The ends lost 1 base at V and 8 bases at J; junction bases unmatched: 12. The germline V gene encodes CDR1 SGHRS and CDR2 YFSETQ. The CDR3 is CASSLKLSGGEDEQFF. The DNA for the CDR3 is TGCGCCAGCAGCTTGAAGCTTTCAGGGGGAGAAGATGAGCAGTTCTTC.

This clonotype was found many times. V and J are TRBV10-3 and TRBJ1-1; D is perhaps TRBD1 (5 bases). CDR1 and CDR2 from the germline V gene are ENHRY and SYGVKD. The CDR3 totals 14 residues. V lost 3 bases and J 1 base, leaving 9 bases between the germline ends. CDR3 sequence reads: CAISDRVPNTEAFF. The CDR3 nucleotides read TGTGCCATCAGTGACAGGGTACCGAACACTGAAGCTTTCTTT.

Written as DNA, the CDR3 is TGCAGCGCTATCTTTTCGACTAGCGAGTACACCGGGGAGCTGTTTTTT. It is translated as CSAIFSTSEYTGELFF. This chain links TRBV29-1 with TRBJ2-2; 8 bases match TRBD2. V shed 7 bases and J 3 bases; nucleotides not matched to a gene: 13. The CDR3 spans 16 residues. Germline CDR1 and CDR2: SQVTM and ANQGSEA.

The chain couples TRBV2 to TRBJ2-3; TRBD2 matches 12 bases. V trimming: 6 bases; J trimming: 5 bases; junction bases outside the gene matches: 9. The V gene's germline CDR1 is SNHLY and CDR2 FYNNEI. The CDR3 totals 16 residues. The CDR3 is CASRALAGGSKDTQYF. CDR3 nucleotide sequence: TGTGCCAGCAGAGCACTAGCGGGAGGATCGAAAGATACGCAGTATTTT.

This clonotype was seen at least ten times. The chain has TRBV6-5 and TRBJ2-2, with TRBD2 identical over 10 bases. V shed 3 bases and J 6 bases; nucleotides not matched to a gene: 7. Germline CDR1 is MNHEY and CDR2 is SVGAGI. The CDR3 totals 16 residues. The DNA for the CDR3 is TGTGCCAGCAGTTATGTAGCGGGGGGCTCCGCCGGGGAGCTGTTTTTT. Amino acid sequence: CASSYVAGGSAGELFF.

This clonotype has a handful of counts. The chain combines TRBV21-1 with TRBJ2-3; the D call in the table, TRBD1, was not verified against the DNA. TRBV21-1 is marked as a pseudogene. The CDR3 runs 18 residues. As DNA, the CDR3 is TGTGCCAGCAGCCAGAGGACAGGGGACCCAGCAAATACAGATACGCAGTATTTT. Amino acid sequence: CASSQRTGDPANTDTQYF.

This clonotype occurred many times. The chain carries TRBV7-9 and TRBJ1-2; 8 nucleotides align to TRBD1. V shed 3 bases, J shed 6 bases, and the junction held 9 bases outside the gene matches. CDR1 is SEHNR and CDR2 is FQNEAQ in the germline V gene (reference sequence). This CDR3 has 15 residues. The CDR3 DNA reads as TGTGCCAGCAGCTTTACCGCGGTGACAGGGGATGGCTACACCTTC. This encodes CASSFTAVTGDGYTF.

This clonotype was seen more than once but under ten times. The chain employs TRBV20-1 and TRBJ2-3; 8 bases match TRBD2. The CDR3 loop spans 16 amino acids. The junction had 10 bases not matched to a gene; V was cut back by 4 bases and J by 1 base. Germline loops: CDR1 DFQATT, CDR2 SNEGSKA (reference sequence). The CDR3 loop is CSANTRSGGRTDTQYF. The CDR3 DNA follows: TGCAGTGCTAATACTCGCAGCGGGGGCCGCACAGATACGCAGTATTTT.

The V and J genes are TRBV5-1 and TRBJ1-4; possible D gene TRBD1, 5 bases. Germline values: CDR1 SGHRS, CDR2 YFSETQ. V was shortened by 3 bases and J by 7 bases, with 10 bases between the two germline ends. The CDR3 has 13 residues. The CDR3 sequence: CASSYSQGEKLFF. The CDR3 nucleotides are TGCGCCAGCAGCTACTCTCAGGGTGAAAAACTGTTTTTT.